The 3 T cell receptor beta chains listed next were all sequenced from one sample in a study of chemoradiotherapy in HPV16-positive cancers. Using immunoSEQ multiplex PCR, the repertoire was profiled, and TCRdb retains in-frame clones only, with some absent. The table shows about 5,300 clones, with roughly 71% occurring only once. The specimen was tumor tissue, collected from a patient who underwent chemoradiotherapy. These receptors came from a human donor with HPV-associated anogenital cancer.

The chain recombines TRBV7-8 with TRBJ2-7; 12 positions match TRBD2. This CDR3 comprises 16 residues. CDR1 is SGHVS, CDR2 FQNEAQ, per germline. V dropped 5 bases and J dropped 2; count of bases not matched to a gene: 7. The CDR3 loop is CASSIRTSGKPYEQYF. The CDR3 nucleotides read TGTGCCAGCAGCATCCGGACTAGCGGGAAACCCTACGAGCAGTACTTC.

CDR3 amino acids: CASSLVLAGAYEQYF. DNA of the CDR3: TGTGCCAGCAGCTTGGTACTAGCGGGAGCCTACGAGCAGTACTTC. V usage is TRBV5-6 and J usage is TRBJ2-7, with 11 bases identical to TRBD2. After removal of 0 bases from V and 2 bases from J, the junction contained 1 base not matched to a gene. Germline V gene sequence: CDR1 SGHDT, CDR2 YYEEEE. The CDR3 runs to 15 residues.

The chain carries TRBV9 and TRBJ2-1; 8 bases are a match to TRBD2. This CDR3 comprises 13 residues. Germline V gives CDR1 SGDLS, CDR2 YYNGEE. J gave up 6 bases and V 4 bases, and 3 bases lay outside the gene matches. The CDR3 spells CASSIGLANEQFF. CDR3 nucleotides: TGTGCCAGCAGCATTGGACTAGCCAATGAGCAGTTCTTC.